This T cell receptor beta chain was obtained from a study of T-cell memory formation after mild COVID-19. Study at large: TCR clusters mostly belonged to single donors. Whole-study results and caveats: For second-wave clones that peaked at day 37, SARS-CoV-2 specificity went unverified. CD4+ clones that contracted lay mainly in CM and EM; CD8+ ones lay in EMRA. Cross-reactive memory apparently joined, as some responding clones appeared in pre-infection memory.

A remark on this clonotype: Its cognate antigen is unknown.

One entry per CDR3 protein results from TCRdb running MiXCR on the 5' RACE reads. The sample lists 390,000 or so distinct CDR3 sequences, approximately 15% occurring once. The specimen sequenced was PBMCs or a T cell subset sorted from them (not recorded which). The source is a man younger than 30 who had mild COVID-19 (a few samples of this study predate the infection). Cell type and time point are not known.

CDR3 residues: CAGMDRSTDTQYF. The CDR3 DNA is TGTGCCGGAATGGACAGGAGCACAGATACGCAGTATTTT. V and J are TRBV28 and TRBJ2-3, with TRBD1 matching over 7 bases. The CDR3 has 13 residues. Germline V gene data show CDR1 as MDHEN and CDR2 as SYDVKM. The trim removed 11 bases at V and 0 bases at J, leaving 5 bases unmatched.